A single sample is the source of the 28 T cell receptor beta chains below, sequenced in a study of Graves' ophthalmopathy and Graves' hyperthyroidism. RNA transcripts served as template for amplifying TCR beta CDR3 sequences. RT-PCR was first run with HTBI primers, then multiplex PCR in a second round. TCRdb reanalysed the multiplex PCR reads using MiXCR and keeps one entry per CDR3 protein. The repertoire holds just over 600,000 distinct CDR3 sequences, with about a fifth as singletons. The specimen was peripheral blood. Receptors were obtained from a woman between 18 and 30 years old with stable Graves' hyperthyroidism. Some clones in this sample may be carry-over from other donors' samples.

The rearrangement uses TRBV3-1 and TRBJ1-1; unclear D gene. The CDR3 is 11 residues long. Trimming cost V 1 base and J 10 bases, with 7 bases left between them. Per the germline V gene, CDR1 is LGHDT and CDR2 is YNNKEL (reference sequence). CDR3 sequence reads: CASSQGLGAFF. The CDR3 DNA reads as TGTGCCAGCAGCCAAGGTTTGGGAGCTTTCTTT.

This clonotype was recorded many times. The rearrangement joins TRBV6-5 to TRBJ1-6; D is possibly TRBD1 (6 bases). V shed 0 bases and J shed 4 bases, with 7 bases lying between them. The CDR3 runs to 15 residues. Germline assignment: CDR1 MNHEY and CDR2 SVGAGI. CDR3 loop: CASSYSTGYNSPLHF. CDR3 DNA sequence: TGTGCCAGCAGTTACTCGACAGGTTATAATTCACCCCTCCACTTT.

There are many counts of this clonotype. The V gene is TRBV6-1, the J gene TRBJ1-2; TRBD1 aligns across 7 bases. CDR1 and CDR2 from the germline V gene are MNHNS and SASEGT. The CDR3 sequence is 15 residues long. With 4 bases clipped from V and 4 bases from J, the junction kept 9 bases outside the gene matches. CDR3 sequence (DNA): TGTGCCAGCAGTGCCCGGGGAGGGGGCGTCTATGGCTACACCTTC. Translated, it gives CASSARGGGVYGYTF.

This clonotype has more than one count but fewer than ten. J is TRBJ2-1 and V is TRBV20-1; 12 bases fit TRBD2. This CDR3 region has 16 residues. V shed 0 bases, J shed 10 bases, and the junction held 10 bases outside the gene matches. Germline assignment: CDR1 DFQATT and CDR2 SNEGSKA (reference sequence). For the CDR3, the DNA is TGCAGTGCTAGAGATTCCCTAGCGGGAGGGGTTGGGGAGCAGTTCTTC. Translating gives CSARDSLAGGVGEQFF.

This clonotype was seen many times. The rearrangement joins TRBV20-1 to TRBJ2-4; 8 positions agree with TRBD1. CDR1 and CDR2 from the germline V gene are DFQATT and SNEGSKA (reference sequence). Trimming cost V 8 bases and J 14 bases; bases outside gene matches: 11. The length of the CDR3 is 11 residues. The CDR3 spells CSTSGQGGKYF. The DNA of the CDR3 is TGCAGTACTTCTGGACAGGGCGGGAAGTACTTC.

At least ten counts were recorded for this clonotype. The chain couples TRBV19 to TRBJ1-1; 7 bases fit TRBD1. This CDR3 is built from 14 residues. J lost 5 bases, V lost 5 bases, and 8 bases had no gene match. Germline CDR1 LNHDA, CDR2 SQIVND (reference sequence). CDR3 region: CASSPYRGATEAFF. CDR3 DNA: TGTGCCAGTAGTCCATACAGGGGCGCGACTGAAGCTTTCTTT.

The chain employs TRBV11-3 and TRBJ2-1; possibly TRBD1 for D (6 bases). The V gene lost 6 bases and the J gene lost 2 bases, with 11 bases spanning the gap. The CDR3 is 14 residues long. Germline values: CDR1 SGHNT, CDR2 YENEEA. The CDR3 region has the DNA TGTGCCAGCAGGGGCAGGGGAACCTACAATGAGCAGTTCTTC. This codes for CASRGRGTYNEQFF. The variable domain in full, completed from reference TRBV11-3 and TRBJ2-1, reads EAGVVQSPRYKIIEKKQPVAFWCNPISGHNTLYWYLQNLGQGPELLIRYENEEAVDDSQLPKDRFSAERLKGVDSTLKIQPAELGDSAVYLCASRGRGTYNEQFFGPGTRLTVL.

The V and J genes are TRBV5-4 and TRBJ1-1, with unresolved D. V lost 2 bases, J lost 1 base, and 12 bases lay in between. This CDR3 region has 15 residues. Germline values: CDR1 SGHNT, CDR2 YYREEE (reference sequence). CDR3 in DNA: TGTGCCAGCAGCTTAAGAGAGACTAAGAACACTGAAGCTTTCTTT. This codes for CASSLRETKNTEAFF.

This clonotype was counted at least ten times. This chain links TRBV6-5 with TRBJ1-5; D is undetermined. The CDR3 totals 16 residues. Germline lookup yields CDR1 MNHEY and CDR2 SVGAGI. Trimming cost V 2 bases and J 7 bases, with 18 bases left between them. CDR3 region: CASSYAPDRLGQPQHF. The CDR3 DNA reads as TGTGCCAGCAGTTACGCCCCGGACCGTCTGGGACAGCCCCAGCATTTT.

With respect to this clonotype: This sequence may be a read error, since a much larger clone differs from it by one base. This chain links TRBV27 with TRBJ2-2; tentatively, D is TRBD1 (6 bases). CDR3 length: 14 residues. Looked up from germline, CDR1 is MNHEY and CDR2 is SMNVEV (reference sequence). The CDR3 bases are TGTGCCAGCAGTTTAACAGGGTTAACCGGGGAGCTGTGTTTT. Its translation is CASSLTGLTGELCF.

The chain recombines TRBV11-2 with TRBJ2-2, with TRBD1 identical over 9 bases. In germline, CDR1 is SGHAT, CDR2 FQNNGV. The ends lost 5 bases at V and 5 bases at J; junction bases unmatched: 9. The length of the CDR3 is 16 residues. CDR3 bases: TGTGCCAGCAGCCAACAGGGGGCTATTCTGACCGGGGAGCTGTTTTTT. Translating gives CASSQQGAILTGELFF.

CDR3 amino acids: CSVEDRGTGSYEQYF. The DNA of the CDR3 is TGCAGCGTTGAAGATCGCGGGACAGGTTCCTACGAGCAGTACTTC. This chain links TRBV29-1 with TRBJ2-7; 8 bases match TRBD1. In germline, CDR1 is SQVTM, CDR2 ANQGSEA. With 0 bases clipped from V and 1 base from J, the junction kept 5 bases outside the gene matches. The CDR3 sequence is 15 residues long.

This clonotype was picked up a small number of times. Germline and junction disagree at one end, which may indicate a read error. The CDR3 reads CSARLPVGHLRSDTGELCF. CDR3 in DNA: TGCAGTGCTAGACTCCCTGTAGGACACCTCCGAAGTGACACCGGGGAGCTGTGTTTT. V is TRBV20-1 and J is TRBJ2-2; the D call may be TRBD1 or TRBD2 (5 bases each). Germline lookup yields CDR1 DFQATT and CDR2 SNEGSKA (reference sequence). The CDR3 runs 19 residues.

This clonotype has a handful of counts. The chain recombines TRBV12-5 with TRBJ2-7; no reliable D call. Trimming pared 3 bases from V and 4 bases from J, leaving 4 bases between. CDR1 is LGHNT and CDR2 is FRNRAP in the germline V gene. This CDR3 spans 11 amino acids. The CDR3, as DNA: TGTGCTAGTGGTTTCGGTTACGAGCAGTACTTC. Translation gives CASGFGYEQYF.

The chain joins TRBV28 to TRBJ1-5; 11 bases are a match to TRBD1. V lost 6 bases to trimming and J lost 2 bases; unmatched junction nucleotides: 6. CDR1 and CDR2 (germline): MDHEN, SYDVKM. The CDR3 covers 16 residues. The CDR3 loop reads CASSLVGQGGNQPQHF. The DNA of the CDR3 is TGTGCCAGCAGCTTAGTGGGACAGGGGGGCAATCAGCCCCAGCATTTT. Together with reference TRBV28 and TRBJ1-5, the CDR3 gives the full variable domain: DVKVTQSSRYLVKRTGEKVFLECVQDMDHENMFWYRQDPGLGLRLIYFSYDVKMKEKGDIPEGYSVSREKKERFSLILESASTNQTSMYLCASSLVGQGGNQPQHFGDGTRLSIL.

The J gene is TRBJ2-5, the V gene TRBV7-2; the D call may be TRBD1 or TRBD2 (5 bases each). The CDR3 is 14 amino acids. CDR1 SGHTA and CDR2 FQGNSA come from the germline V gene. Deletions cut 3 bases from V and 5 bases from J, with 13 bases between. The CDR3 loop reads CASSFGTQGETQYF. The CDR3 nucleotides read TGTGCCAGCAGCTTCGGGACCCAAGGGGAGACCCAGTACTTC.

This sequence joins TRBV28 and TRBJ2-7, with TRBD2 matching 8 bases. The V gene end was trimmed by 3 bases and the J gene end by 5 bases; junction bases not matched to a gene: 12. Germline CDR1 is MDHEN and CDR2 is SYDVKM. This CDR3 spans 16 amino acids. The CDR3 DNA is TGTGCCAGCAGTTTGATTACAGCGGGAGTTAGGAACGAGCAGTACTTC. Its translation is CASSLITAGVRNEQYF.

Many counts were recorded for this clonotype. This chain joins TRBV5-1 and TRBJ1-3; no firm D call. Per the germline V gene, CDR1 is SGHRS and CDR2 is YFSETQ. This CDR3 spans 16 amino acids. The V and J ends lost 0 bases and 2 bases respectively, with 12 bases between them. CDR3 region: CASSLDSGNTGNTIYF. CDR3 DNA: TGCGCCAGCAGCTTGGACTCGGGGAACACTGGAAACACCATATATTTT.

This clonotype was seen repeatedly, ten times or more. V usage is TRBV7-2 and J usage is TRBJ1-2; no reliable D call. Trimming removed 7 bases from V and 6 bases from J, with 15 bases in between. Germline CDR1 reads SGHTA; CDR2 reads FQGNSA. This CDR3 spans 13 amino acids. The chain's CDR3 is CASTTGPKDGYTF. The CDR3 DNA sequence: TGTGCCAGCACTACCGGACCGAAGGATGGCTACACCTTC.

This clonotype was counted many times. V is TRBV9 and J is TRBJ1-6, with 9 bases lining up with TRBD1. With 1 base clipped from V and 11 bases from J, the junction kept 7 bases outside the gene matches. Germline lookup yields CDR1 SGDLS and CDR2 YYNGEE. CDR3 length equals 15 residues. The DNA for the CDR3 is TGTGCCAGCAGCGTACGGGACAGGGAAAATCCACCCCTCCACTTT. It is translated as CASSVRDRENPPLHF. Complete variable domain (other parts from reference TRBV9 and TRBJ1-6): DSGVTQTPKHLITATGQRVTLRCSPRSGDLSVYWYQQSLDQGLQFLIQYYNGEERAKGNILERFSAQQFPDLHSELNLSSLELGDSALYFCASSVRDRENPPLHFGNGTRLTVT.

This clonotype was seen many times. V and J are TRBV11-2 and TRBJ2-7; D unresolved. Germline V gene sequence: CDR1 SGHAT, CDR2 FQNNGV. V was shortened by 5 bases and J by 1 base, with 12 bases between the two germline ends. The CDR3 length is 14 residues. The CDR3 nucleotides are TGTGCCAGCAGCATACGGACGAGGTCCTACGAGCAGTACTTC. This sequence encodes CASSIRTRSYEQYF.

About this clonotype: A much larger clone sits a single nucleotide away, making a read error possible. Because the CDR3 is missing its conserved closing phenylalanine or tryptophan, this is likely a read error. The chain uses TRBV20-1 and TRBJ1-2; 7 positions match TRBD1. With 6 bases clipped from V and 7 bases from J, the junction kept 8 bases outside the gene matches. In germline, CDR1 is DFQATT, CDR2 SNEGSKA (reference sequence). There are 12 residues in the CDR3. CDR3 sequence (DNA): TGCAGTGCAGGGGGCAGGGGCTCTGGCTACACCTAC. Amino acids: CSAGGRGSGYTY.

This clonotype was counted at least ten times. The chain joins TRBV11-3 to TRBJ2-7; no clear D gene. This CDR3 is 14 amino acids long. The V gene's germline CDR1 is SGHNT and CDR2 YENEEA. V gave up 3 bases and J gave up 0 bases, with 9 bases separating them. The CDR3 loop is CASSLWLNSYEQYF. Written as DNA, the CDR3 is TGTGCCAGCAGCTTGTGGCTCAACTCCTACGAGCAGTACTTC.

The chain links TRBV27 to TRBJ1-6, with D perhaps matching TRBD1 (6 bases). Trimming shortened V by 8 bases and J by 2 bases, and 10 bases separated the two germline ends. The CDR3 totals 14 residues. Germline values: CDR1 MNHEY, CDR2 SMNVEV (reference sequence). The CDR3 DNA follows: TGTGCCAGCGGCTGGGGGCCCTATAATTCACCCCTCCACTTT. Protein product: CASGWGPYNSPLHF.

The J gene is TRBJ2-7, the V gene TRBV20-1, with 7 bases matching TRBD1. Germline assignment: CDR1 DFQATT and CDR2 SNEGSKA (reference sequence). The CDR3 covers 14 residues. V shed 5 bases and J 2 bases; nucleotides not matched to a gene: 9. The CDR3 is CSAPDRASTYEQYF. The CDR3, as DNA: TGCAGTGCTCCCGACAGGGCCTCAACCTACGAGCAGTACTTC.

Comments on this clonotype: The CDR3 ends on some other residue instead of the conserved phenylalanine or tryptophan, so this is likely a read error. CDR3 DNA sequence: TGTGCCAGCAGCGCTCCCGGACAGGGCGGTGGCTACACCGTC. It encodes CASSAPGQGGGYTV. The chain uses TRBV6-1 and TRBJ1-2; 8 bases align to TRBD1. This CDR3 has 14 residues. The junction had 10 bases not matched to a gene; V was cut back by 6 bases and J by 7 bases. Germline loops: CDR1 MNHNS, CDR2 SASEGT.

This chain uses TRBV4-3 with TRBJ2-2, with 8 bases lining up with TRBD1. V lost 1 base, J lost 7 bases, and 8 bases stayed unmatched. This CDR3 has 16 residues. The V gene's germline CDR1 is LGHNA and CDR2 YSLEER. CDR3 in amino acids: CASSQGSRGRIGELFF. The CDR3 nucleotides read TGCGCCAGCAGCCAAGGTTCCAGGGGGCGCATCGGGGAGCTGTTTTTT.

On this clonotype itself: The conserved phenylalanine or tryptophan is not found at the CDR3 terminus, so this likely reflects a read error. The chain employs TRBV12-3 or TRBV12-4 and TRBJ2-7; D unresolved. The CDR3 has 15 amino acids. Trimming stripped 4 bases from V and 2 bases from J, with 15 bases between. The CDR3 spells CASSSPVGYTYEQYY. The CDR3 DNA is TGTGCCAGCAGTTCGCCCGTAGGATACACCTACGAGCAGTACTAC.